Following are 24 T cell receptor beta chains from one sample sequenced in a study of T cell repertoires in cytomegalovirus infection. MiXCR, run by TCRdb on the reads, gives a single entry per CDR3 protein. The sample yields approximately 700,000 distinct CDR3 sequences, 35% to 45% seen once. The sequenced material came from PBMCs. The source of these receptors is a human donor in good health (CMV status not recorded). Some clones in this sample may be carry-over from other donors' samples.

This chain joins TRBV7-6 and TRBJ2-2, with D maybe TRBD1 (6 bases). CDR3 length: 16 amino acids. The V end was cut by 3 bases, the J end by 4 bases, with 15 bases between. The germline V gene has CDR1 SGHVS and CDR2 FNYEAQ. This chain's CDR3 is CASSLIRGFGTGELFF. CDR3 DNA: TGTGCCAGCAGCTTGATCAGGGGATTCGGCACCGGGGAGCTGTTTTTT.

The chain has TRBV7-9 and TRBJ2-4; TRBD2 matches at 8 bases. The CDR3 totals 17 residues. Germline CDR1 reads SEHNR; CDR2 reads FQNEAQ (reference sequence). Trimming at V came to 6 bases and at J to 6 bases, leaving 16 bases not matched to a gene. Written as DNA, the CDR3 is TGTGCCAGCAGTTACTCCCCAGGAGCGGGGGTAGGAAACATTCAGTACTTC. Its protein is CASSYSPGAGVGNIQYF.

The chain combines TRBV29-1 with TRBJ2-1; 9 bases map to TRBD2. The V segment lost 4 bases and the J segment 16 bases; nucleotides outside the gene matches: 14. Germline CDR1 reads SQVTM; CDR2 reads ANQGSEA. The CDR3 spans 13 residues. The DNA of the CDR3 is TGCAGCGTTGCCCCGAGTAGCGGGAGCGGGGCCTTCTTC. It yields the protein CSVAPSSGSGAFF.

This clonotype appeared a few times. This chain uses TRBV28 with TRBJ2-1, with 10 bases matching TRBD2. The CDR3 runs 17 residues. Germline V gene lookup returns CDR1 MDHEN and CDR2 SYDVKM. The V segment lost 4 bases and the J segment 4 bases; nucleotides outside the gene matches: 10. CDR3 region: CASSSRLAGLRYNEQFF. The CDR3 coding sequence is TGTGCCAGCAGTTCCCGACTAGCGGGCCTTAGATACAATGAGCAGTTCTTC.

This clonotype appeared a few times. The chain joins TRBV5-1 to TRBJ2-7; 8 bases are a match to TRBD2. Germline V gives CDR1 SGHRS, CDR2 YFSETQ. This CDR3 comprises 14 residues. V trimming: 4 bases; J trimming: 2 bases; junction bases outside the gene matches: 5. This CDR3 reads CASSSSGAAYEQYF. CDR3 DNA sequence: TGCGCCAGCAGCAGTAGCGGGGCGGCCTACGAGCAGTACTTC. Complete variable domain (other parts from reference TRBV5-1 and TRBJ2-7): KAGVTQTPRYLIKTRGQQVTLSCSPISGHRSVSWYQQTPGQGLQFLFEYFSETQRNKGNFPGRFSGRQFSNSRSEMNVSTLELGDSALYLCASSSSGAAYEQYFGPGTRLTVT.

J is TRBJ2-3 and V is TRBV7-8; D is possibly TRBD1 (6 bases). The CDR3 is 14 amino acids. Trimming left V 8 bases short and J 7 bases short, with 19 bases between. Germline loops: CDR1 SGHVS, CDR2 FQNEAQ. The CDR3 loop is CASDPQGSGNTQYF. The DNA for the CDR3 is TGTGCCAGCGACCCGCAGGGGTCGGGAAATACGCAGTATTTT.

The V gene is TRBV28, the J gene TRBJ2-5, with TRBD1 matching 8 bases. Germline CDR1 reads MDHEN; CDR2 reads SYDVKM. CDR3 length: 15 amino acids. The junction had 10 bases not matched to a gene; V was cut back by 5 bases and J by 5 bases. The CDR3 protein is CASSARQGTVETQYF. The CDR3 DNA sequence: TGTGCCAGCAGTGCCCGACAGGGGACAGTTGAGACCCAGTACTTC.

This clonotype occurred many times. The chain links TRBV28 to TRBJ2-1; no reliable D call. V was pared by 3 bases and J by 3 bases, with 6 bases between. The length of the CDR3 is 13 residues. The germline CDR1 and CDR2 sequences are MDHEN and SYDVKM. The CDR3 DNA sequence: TGTGCCAGCAGTTTGTCGGGCTACAATGAGCAGTTCTTC. It yields the protein CASSLSGYNEQFF.

This clonotype has a count of ten or more. The rearrangement uses TRBV7-2 and TRBJ2-7; no clear D. The germline CDR1 and CDR2 sequences are SGHTA and FQGNSA. V lost 4 bases and J lost 3, with 16 bases in between. The CDR3 is made up of 15 amino acids. The CDR3 bases are TGTGCCAGCAGCTATGGTGAGGCCCAGGTCTACGAGCAGTACTTC. It specifies CASSYGEAQVYEQYF.

This clonotype is a singleton in its sample. The chain joins TRBV2 to TRBJ2-6; D may match TRBD1 or TRBD2 (5 bases each). This CDR3 comprises 15 residues. The ends were cut back, 7 bases at V and 1 base at J, with 11 bases in the middle. Germline V CDR1 and CDR2: SNHLY, FYNNEI. The CDR3 here is CASIRDGSGANVLTF. In nucleotides, the CDR3 is TGTGCCAGCATTCGGGACGGATCTGGGGCCAACGTCCTGACTTTC. Filled out from reference TRBV2 and TRBJ2-6, the complete variable domain reads EPEVTQTPSHQVTQMGQEVILRCVPISNHLYFYWYRQILGQKVEFLVSFYNNEISEKSEIFDDQFSVERPDGSNFTLKIRSTKLEDSAMYFCASIRDGSGANVLTFGAGSRLTVL.

The J gene is TRBJ1-3, the V gene TRBV28, with TRBD1 as a possible D gene (6 bases). Trimming took off 2 bases at V and 6 bases at J, with 11 bases between the two ends. The germline V gene encodes CDR1 MDHEN and CDR2 SYDVKM. This CDR3 comprises 14 residues. CDR3 coding DNA: TGTGCCAGCAGTTTAGGGGGGGCCGAAAACACCATATATTTT. Residues: CASSLGGAENTIYF. The full variable domain, completed using reference TRBV28 and TRBJ1-3, is DVKVTQSSRYLVKRTGEKVFLECVQDMDHENMFWYRQDPGLGLRLIYFSYDVKMKEKGDIPEGYSVSREKKERFSLILESASTNQTSMYLCASSLGGAENTIYFGEGSWLTVV.

The sample holds a few counts of this clonotype. The chain employs TRBV7-8 and TRBJ2-3; 14 bases match TRBD2. CDR1 SGHVS and CDR2 FQNEAQ come from the germline V gene. V shed 1 base, J shed 11 bases, and the junction held 5 bases outside the gene matches. This CDR3 region has 15 residues. CDR3 DNA: TGTGCCAGCAGCTTAGACAGGACTAGCGGGAGGTTGCAGTATTTT. Encoded protein: CASSLDRTSGRLQYF.

This clonotype was counted a few times. The chain is built from TRBV11-2 and TRBJ1-2, with 8 bases that match TRBD1. The CDR3 totals 14 residues. V gave up 5 bases and J gave up 8 bases; unmatched junction bases: 10. Germline assignment: CDR1 SGHAT and CDR2 FQNNGV. The CDR3 sequence is CASSQGQGVGGYTF. The DNA of the CDR3 is TGTGCCAGCAGCCAAGGACAGGGAGTAGGGGGCTACACCTTC.

This clonotype has a handful of counts. The chain links TRBV7-2 to TRBJ2-3; D call uncertain. With 2 bases removed from V and 3 bases from J, the gap between germline ends came to 9 bases. CDR3 length: 14 residues. Germline V CDR1 and CDR2: SGHTA, FQGNSA. DNA of the CDR3: TGTGCCAGCAGCTTACCCCGGCGAACAGATACGCAGTATTTT. Amino acids: CASSLPRRTDTQYF.

The V call is TRBV4-1, the J call TRBJ1-6; the match to TRBD1 covers 9 bases. This CDR3 is built from 13 residues. Unmatched junction bases numbered 5, after V lost 9 bases and J lost 8 bases. Germline V CDR1 and CDR2: MGHRA, YSYEKL. The CDR3 nucleotides are TGCGCCAGTCGGACAGGGGACGATTCACCCCTCCACTTT. Translation gives CASRTGDDSPLHF.

V gene TRBV6-4 combines with J gene TRBJ2-1; 10 positions agree with TRBD1. CDR1 is MRHNA and CDR2 is SNTAGT in the germline V gene. The CDR3 totals 15 residues. Trimming removed 3 bases from V and 8 bases from J; junction bases left unmatched: 7. The chain's CDR3 is CASSEEDRGFHEQFF. DNA for the CDR3: TGTGCCAGCAGTGAGGAGGACAGGGGGTTTCATGAGCAGTTCTTC.

The chain recombines TRBV28 with TRBJ1-1, with D perhaps TRBD1 (6 bases). This CDR3 region has 14 residues. Germline values: CDR1 MDHEN, CDR2 SYDVKM. The V and J ends lost 5 bases and 8 bases respectively, with 18 bases between them. CDR3: CASSPGVRFAEAFF. The CDR3 nucleotides read TGTGCCAGCAGTCCAGGGGTCAGGTTTGCGGAAGCTTTCTTT.

The V and J genes are TRBV7-8 and TRBJ1-1; TRBD1 aligns across 7 bases. The germline V gene has CDR1 SGHVS and CDR2 FQNEAQ. The CDR3 is 13 residues long. The junction had 11 bases not matched to a gene; V was cut back by 5 bases and J by 11 bases. The CDR3 nucleotides read TGTGCCAGCAGCCCACGGACAGGTCGGATTGCTTTCTTT. Amino acids: CASSPRTGRIAFF.

This clonotype was picked up a small number of times. The CDR3 spells CASSFVVAGGNSYEQYF. The CDR3 DNA reads as TGTGCCAGCAGTTTCGTGGTAGCGGGGGGAAACTCCTACGAGCAGTACTTC. The rearrangement uses TRBV28 and TRBJ2-7; TRBD2 aligns across 10 bases. This CDR3 has 17 amino acids. V was clipped by 3 bases and J by 0 bases; unmatched bases: 8. From germline, CDR1 is MDHEN and CDR2 SYDVKM.

In this sample, this clonotype turned up many times. The genes are TRBV7-6 and TRBJ1-2; possibly TRBD1 for D (5 bases). V lost 4 bases to trimming and J lost 0 bases, with 9 bases between them. Germline loops: CDR1 SGHVS, CDR2 FNYEAQ. The CDR3 is made up of 14 amino acids. The CDR3 protein is CASSSGDPNYGYTF. CDR3 in DNA: TGTGCCAGCAGCTCGGGGGACCCTAACTATGGCTACACCTTC. Full variable domain (rest looked up from reference TRBV7-6 and TRBJ1-2): GAGVSQSPRYKVTKRGQDVALRCDPISGHVSLYWYRQALGQGPEFLTYFNYEAQQDKSGLPNDRFSAERPEGSISTLTIQRTEQRDSAMYRCASSSGDPNYGYTFGSGTRLTVV.

As to this clonotype: A junction end diverges from the germline sequence, so it may reflect a read error. This chain links TRBV28 with TRBJ1-3; tentatively, D is TRBD1 (5 bases). This CDR3 contains 14 residues. Germline CDR1 reads MDHEN; CDR2 reads SYDVKM. The CDR3 reads CASSWRGSGNTLYF. DNA for the CDR3: TGTGCCAGCAGTTGGAGGGGCTCTGGAAACACCCTATATTTT.

This clonotype was detected a few times. V and J are TRBV5-4 and TRBJ2-5, with D perhaps TRBD1 (5 bases). The V gene lost 0 bases and the J gene lost 3 bases, with 9 bases spanning the gap. This CDR3 is 14 amino acids long. Germline CDR1 reads SGHNT; CDR2 reads YYREEE (reference sequence). The CDR3 reads CASSLAAREETQYF. The CDR3 nucleotides read TGTGCCAGCAGCTTGGCCGCCAGGGAAGAGACCCAGTACTTC.

This clonotype was seen a few times. The V call is TRBV4-1, the J call TRBJ2-3; TRBD2 might be the D (7 bases). The germline CDR1 and CDR2 sequences are MGHRA and YSYEKL. Trimming took 2 bases from V and 8 from J, leaving 20 bases between them. The CDR3 sequence is 16 residues long. CDR3 sequence reads: CASSQPSGKTRGTQYF. CDR3 DNA sequence: TGCGCCAGCAGCCAACCTAGCGGAAAGACCAGGGGTACGCAGTATTTT.

On this clonotype itself: Compared with germline, one end of the junction differs, possibly owing to a read error. The DNA for the CDR3 is TGTGCCAGCAGCCCGGACGTAAGCAATCAGCCCCAGCATTTT. This codes for CASSPDVSNQPQHF. The chain is built from TRBV4-1 and TRBJ1-5; no reliable D call. CDR1 and CDR2 from the germline V gene are MGHRA and YSYEKL. The CDR3 covers 14 residues.